Shown below are 26 T cell receptor beta chains from a single sample sequenced in a study of T-cell memory formation after mild COVID-19. TCRdb re-derived calls from the 5' RACE reads in MiXCR, one entry per CDR3 protein. This sample carries 40,000 or so distinct CDR3 sequences, less than 8% of them seen once, and the ten largest clones take 0.79%. The sample was PBMCs or a T cell subset sorted from them (not recorded which). Source of these receptors: an adult who had mild COVID-19 (a few samples of this study predate the infection). Cell type and time point are not known.

This clonotype was recorded a few times. The J gene is TRBJ1-2, the V gene TRBV20-1, with D hard to call. The germline V and J ends were trimmed by 3 bases and 3 bases, with 5 bases remaining between them. Per germline, CDR1 DFQATT and CDR2 SNEGSKA (reference sequence). CDR3 length equals 11 residues. CDR3 bases: TGCAGTGCTAGTGAGGACTATGGCTACACCTTC. Translated: CSASEDYGYTF.

CDR3 sequence reads: CASSQGAGPNYGYTF. The CDR3 nucleotides are TGCGCCAGCAGCCAAGGCGCGGGGCCTAACTATGGCTACACCTTC. This chain joins TRBV4-1 and TRBJ1-2, with D possibly being TRBD1 (5 bases). CDR1 is MGHRA, CDR2 YSYEKL, per germline. The germline V and J ends were trimmed by 1 base and 0 bases, with 9 bases remaining between them. The CDR3 has 15 amino acids.

This clonotype appeared many times. The chain joins TRBV14 to TRBJ2-1; D might be TRBD2 (5 bases). Germline assignment: CDR1 SGHDN and CDR2 FVKESK. V was cut by 4 bases and J by 5 bases, with 12 bases left in between. CDR3 length: 14 residues. In DNA form, the CDR3 reads TGTGCCAGCAGCCCCAGCGGACCAAACAATGAGCAGTTCTTC. The encoded protein is CASSPSGPNNEQFF.

This sequence joins TRBV4-1 and TRBJ1-3; no clear D gene. The ends were cut back, 3 bases at V and 0 bases at J, with 12 bases in the middle. This CDR3 comprises 16 residues. Germline CDR1 reads MGHRA; CDR2 reads YSYEKL. CDR3 DNA sequence: TGCGCCAGCAGCCACCCTACTCGGGACTCTGGAAACACCATATATTTT. Residues: CASSHPTRDSGNTIYF.

V is TRBV19 and J is TRBJ2-1, with TRBD2 matching over 9 bases. V dropped 3 bases and J dropped 4; count of bases not matched to a gene: 4. The germline gives CDR1 LNHDA, CDR2 SQIVND (reference sequence). CDR3 length equals 15 residues. Here the CDR3 reads CASSMASGIYNEQFF. CDR3 sequence (DNA): TGTGCCAGTAGTATGGCTAGCGGGATTTACAATGAGCAGTTCTTC.

The chain is built from TRBV7-9 and TRBJ2-1; 9 nucleotides match TRBD2. This CDR3 is built from 16 residues. V lost 4 bases and J lost 7; bases outside the gene matches: 11. From germline, CDR1 is SEHNR and CDR2 FQNEAQ (reference sequence). The CDR3 loop reads CASSSTRTSDGNEQFF. CDR3 sequence (DNA): TGTGCCAGCAGCTCGACGAGGACTAGCGACGGGAATGAGCAGTTCTTC.

Many counts were recorded for this clonotype. The V call is TRBV12-3 or TRBV12-4, the J call TRBJ2-5; D call uncertain. The CDR3 consists of 11 residues. With 5 bases removed from V and 4 bases from J, the gap between germline ends came to 5 bases. Here the CDR3 reads CASSQRETQYF. The CDR3 bases are TGTGCCAGCAGTCAAAGAGAGACCCAGTACTTC.

This clonotype is labeled medium-sized. The CDR3 region is CASSLGGLPYQETQYF. CDR3 DNA: TGTGCCAGCAGCCTAGGGGGACTCCCGTACCAAGAGACCCAGTACTTC. The chain uses TRBV7-2 and TRBJ2-5, with D perhaps TRBD1 or TRBD2 (6 bases each). The CDR3 covers 16 residues. Trimming removed 5 bases at V and 0 bases at J, with 16 bases between. Germline V CDR1 and CDR2: SGHTA, FQGNSA.

This clonotype was picked up a small number of times. The gene calls are TRBV7-2 and TRBJ2-7; D remains unclear. CDR3 size: 13 residues. CDR1 is SGHTA, CDR2 FQGNSA, per germline. The germline V and J ends were trimmed by 2 bases and 6 bases, with 11 bases remaining between them. CDR3 sequence reads: CASSLFLSLEQYF. The CDR3 region has the DNA TGTGCCAGCAGCTTATTTCTCTCTCTCGAGCAGTACTTC.

The sample holds many counts of this clonotype. This chain joins TRBV7-2 and TRBJ2-5, with 7 bases fitting TRBD2. Germline V gene sequence: CDR1 SGHTA, CDR2 FQGNSA. The J segment lost 4 bases and the V segment lost 5 bases, leaving 10 bases of the junction unmatched. The CDR3 is made up of 15 amino acids. The chain's CDR3 is CASSPQRDFGETQYF. CDR3 bases: TGTGCCAGCAGCCCCCAGCGGGATTTTGGAGAGACCCAGTACTTC.

Ten or more counts support this clonotype. The V call is TRBV12-3 or TRBV12-4, the J call TRBJ1-2; 8 positions match TRBD1. V was pared by 6 bases and J by 7 bases, with 10 bases of the junction left unmatched. The CDR3 has 14 amino acids. CDR3 nucleotide sequence: TGTGCCAGCAGCCGCCGGGCCAGGGGGCTTGGCTACACCTTC. Translating it yields CASSRRARGLGYTF.

This clonotype was detected ten times or more. This rearrangement joins TRBV12-3 or TRBV12-4 to TRBJ1-2, with D tentatively TRBD1 (6 bases). This CDR3 spans 15 amino acids. V lost 3 bases and J 8 bases, leaving 19 bases between the germline ends. CDR3 DNA: TGTGCCAGCAGTTTTGAAGGTGGCAGGGGTAACGGCTACACCTTC. This sequence encodes CASSFEGGRGNGYTF.

In this sample, this clonotype turned up a few times. The chain combines TRBV7-8 with TRBJ1-2; D is unclear. In germline, CDR1 is SGHVS, CDR2 FQNEAQ. CDR3 length: 15 amino acids. V lost 2 bases and J lost 6, with 16 bases in between. The CDR3 DNA follows: TGTGCCAGCAGCTTATCCGCGGGTCTCTCCCATGGCTACACCTTC. As protein: CASSLSAGLSHGYTF.

In this sample, this clonotype turned up many times. V gene TRBV24-1 combines with J gene TRBJ2-1; D possibly matches TRBD1 or TRBD2 (6 bases each). The CDR3 loop spans 18 amino acids. Germline V gives CDR1 KGHDR, CDR2 SFDVKD. The V end was cut by 1 base, the J end by 5 bases, with 20 bases between. CDR3 sequence (DNA): TGTGCCACCAGTGATTTTGGGGGGCGGGAAGGACGTAACAATGAGCAGTTCTTC. Its protein product is CATSDFGGREGRNNEQFF.

V gene TRBV4-1 combines with J gene TRBJ1-4; D not resolved. Trimming removed 0 bases at V and 3 bases at J, with 11 bases between. This CDR3 comprises 16 residues. The germline CDR1 and CDR2 sequences are MGHRA and YSYEKL. CDR3 DNA: TGCGCCAGCAGCCAAGATCGGGCAGGACCTAATGAAAAACTGTTTTTT. Residues: CASSQDRAGPNEKLFF.

This clonotype was found a few times. The rearrangement links TRBV9 to TRBJ2-1; D may correspond to TRBD1 or TRBD2 (5 bases each). Looked up from germline, CDR1 is SGDLS and CDR2 is YYNGEE. Trimming removed 4 bases at V and 6 bases at J, with 17 bases between. The CDR3 consists of 15 residues. CDR3: CASSPIPGPSNEQFF. Here the CDR3 DNA reads TGTGCCAGCAGCCCCATACCGGGACCGAGCAATGAGCAGTTCTTC.

This rearrangement joins TRBV7-3 to TRBJ1-6; D call uncertain. CDR1 is SGHTA, CDR2 FQGTGA, per germline. The V and J ends lost 7 bases and 0 bases respectively, with 7 bases between them. The CDR3 runs to 14 residues. The CDR3 loop reads CASKWNSYNSPLHF. The CDR3 DNA follows: TGTGCCAGCAAATGGAACTCCTATAATTCACCCCTCCACTTT.

The chain links TRBV5-5 to TRBJ2-5; TRBD1 matches at 8 bases. Germline V CDR1 and CDR2: SGHKS, YYEKEE (reference sequence). V lost 0 bases, J lost 5 bases, and 9 bases stayed unmatched. The CDR3 is 16 amino acids. The CDR3 here is CASSLGDTGGRETQYF. DNA of the CDR3: TGTGCCAGCAGCTTGGGAGATACAGGGGGACGGGAGACCCAGTACTTC.

The chain links TRBV12-3 or TRBV12-4 to TRBJ1-1; the D gene is possibly TRBD1 (5 bases). This CDR3 region has 15 residues. V lost 0 bases and J 2 bases, leaving 10 bases between the germline ends. CDR3 residues: CASSLAVGANTEAFF. CDR3 nucleotide sequence: TGTGCCAGCAGTTTAGCCGTCGGGGCCAACACTGAAGCTTTCTTT.

This clonotype was observed a few times. The chain uses TRBV12-3 or TRBV12-4 and TRBJ1-5, with 8 positions matching TRBD1. V trimming: 2 bases; J trimming: 6 bases; junction bases outside the gene matches: 9. CDR3 size: 16 residues. CDR3: CASSLFGQGLGQPQHF. In nucleotides, the CDR3 is TGTGCCAGCAGTTTATTTGGACAGGGCTTAGGTCAGCCCCAGCATTTT.

The chain has TRBV5-4 and TRBJ1-1; TRBD1 aligns across 11 bases. Per germline, CDR1 SGHNT and CDR2 YYREEE (reference sequence). J gave up 6 bases and V 3 bases, and 10 bases lay outside the gene matches. This CDR3 comprises 16 residues. CDR3 in amino acids: CASSSGQGAGWAEAFF. CDR3 nucleotide sequence: TGTGCCAGCAGCTCCGGACAGGGGGCAGGGTGGGCTGAAGCTTTCTTT.

This clonotype was seen at least ten times. This sequence joins TRBV19 and TRBJ2-1; 10 nucleotides match TRBD2. Germline V CDR1 and CDR2: LNHDA, SQIVND (reference sequence). CDR3 length: 13 amino acids. V gave up 10 bases and J gave up 5 bases; unmatched junction bases: 5. The CDR3 bases are TGTGCCACTAGCGGGGGCCGTAACAATGAGCAGTTCTTC. It specifies CATSGGRNNEQFF.

Ten or more counts support this clonotype. This chain joins TRBV2 and TRBJ2-3; D unclear. CDR1 SNHLY and CDR2 FYNNEI come from the germline V gene. V lost 6 bases and J 0 bases, leaving 4 bases between the germline ends. This CDR3 spans 12 amino acids. Written as DNA, the CDR3 is TGTGCCAGCAGGGTGAGCACAGATACGCAGTATTTT. This encodes CASRVSTDTQYF.

In its sample, this clonotype was seen many times. The rearrangement uses TRBV5-1 and TRBJ2-5; the match to TRBD1 covers 8 bases. Trimming took 2 bases from V and 4 from J; bases not matched to a gene: 4. Per the germline V gene, CDR1 is SGHRS and CDR2 is YFSETQ. The CDR3 consists of 14 residues. The CDR3 sequence is CASSFGRGRETQYF. In DNA form, the CDR3 reads TGCGCCAGCAGCTTCGGCAGGGGGCGAGAGACCCAGTACTTC.

This clonotype showed up many times. This rearrangement joins TRBV20-1 to TRBJ2-7; D call uncertain. The CDR3 has 14 amino acids. V dropped 3 bases and J dropped 0 bases, with 12 bases sitting between them. Germline loops: CDR1 DFQATT, CDR2 SNEGSKA (reference sequence). This CDR3 reads CSARRTKSSYEQYF. Here the CDR3 DNA reads TGCAGTGCTAGGCGGACGAAGAGCTCCTACGAGCAGTACTTC.

This clonotype has just a few counts. CDR3: CASGQSLNTGELFF. The CDR3 region has the DNA TGTGCCAGCGGACAGTCACTGAACACCGGGGAGCTGTTTTTT. This chain connects TRBV6-2 or TRBV6-3 to TRBJ2-2; weak D call: TRBD1 (6 bases). This CDR3 region has 14 residues. The V end was cut by 8 bases, the J end by 1 base, with 11 bases between. Germline CDR1 reads MNHEY; CDR2 reads SVGEGT.